These 8 T cell receptor beta chains came from one sample sequenced in a study of T-cell memory formation after mild COVID-19. TCRdb recomputed calls from the 5' RACE reads with MiXCR, one row per CDR3 protein. The sample shows more than 250,000 distinct CDR3 sequences, around 16% of them seen only once. The sequencing input was PBMCs or a T cell subset sorted from them (not recorded which). Source of these receptors: a young man who had mild COVID-19 (a few samples of this study predate the infection). Cell type and time point are not known.

The chain uses TRBV29-1 and TRBJ1-1; 8 bases are a match to TRBD1. Germline values: CDR1 SQVTM, CDR2 ANQGSEA. This CDR3 comprises 12 residues. The ends lost 6 bases at V and 5 bases at J; junction bases unmatched: 5. In DNA form, the CDR3 reads TGCAGCGTGAAGGACAGGGCTACTGAAGCTTTCTTT. This gives the protein CSVKDRATEAFF.

This clonotype was picked up a small number of times. V gene TRBV5-5 combines with J gene TRBJ2-7; TRBD1 matches 9 bases. The germline V gene encodes CDR1 SGHKS and CDR2 YYEKEE (reference sequence). The V gene end was trimmed by 3 bases and the J gene end by 6 bases; junction bases not matched to a gene: 10. The CDR3 loop spans 15 amino acids. This chain's CDR3 is CASSYGTGPRGEQYF. As DNA, the CDR3 is TGTGCCAGCAGCTATGGGACAGGGCCCCGCGGCGAGCAGTACTTC.

The chain links TRBV11-2 to TRBJ1-6, with 9 bases identical to TRBD1. The germline V gene has CDR1 SGHAT and CDR2 FQNNGV. V lost 1 base, J lost 10 bases, and 8 bases stayed unmatched. The CDR3 extends over 16 amino acids. The chain's CDR3 is CASSLVWRTGDSPLHF. CDR3 DNA: TGTGCCAGCAGCTTAGTCTGGAGGACAGGGGACTCACCCCTCCACTTT.

The table lists this clonotype with a few counts. This chain connects TRBV12-3 or TRBV12-4 to TRBJ1-1; D uncertain. The V end lost 6 bases, the J end lost 5 bases, and 13 bases lay between the germline ends. The CDR3 is 13 residues long. The CDR3 loop is CASREPGRTEAFF. CDR3 nucleotides: TGTGCCAGCAGGGAACCGGGGAGGACTGAAGCTTTCTTT.

This clonotype appeared a few times. The CDR3: CASTGGNEQYV. The CDR3 DNA is TGTGCCAGCACAGGCGGCAACGAGCAGTACGTC. The genes are TRBV6-2 or TRBV6-3 and TRBJ2-7; no firm D call. This CDR3 is 11 amino acids long. CDR1 and CDR2 from the germline V gene are MNHEY and SVGEGT. The V end was cut by 7 bases, the J end by 5 bases, with 9 bases between.

V gene TRBV6-2 or TRBV6-3 combines with J gene TRBJ1-1, with D perhaps TRBD1 (5 bases). The length of the CDR3 is 13 residues. V lost 8 bases, J lost 1 base, and 11 bases lay in between. The V gene's germline CDR1 is MNHEY and CDR2 SVGEGT. Here the CDR3 DNA reads TGTGCCAGCGTCCTGGGGGGGAACACTGAAGCTTTCTTT. Translating it yields CASVLGGNTEAFF.

This clonotype was counted a few times. The chain carries TRBV4-1 and TRBJ2-7, with 8 positions matching TRBD1. Unmatched junction bases numbered 4, after V lost 3 bases and J lost 3 bases. Germline CDR1 reads MGHRA; CDR2 reads YSYEKL. The CDR3 sequence is 14 residues long. CDR3 nucleotides: TGCGCCAGCAGCCATGGACAGGGAAACTACGAGCAGTACTTC. Encoded protein: CASSHGQGNYEQYF.

The chain links TRBV5-1 to TRBJ1-5; tentative D call: TRBD1 (5 bases). V gave up 5 bases and J gave up 0 bases, with 9 bases separating them. Germline CDR1 is SGHRS and CDR2 is YFSETQ. This CDR3 contains 14 residues. CDR3 region: CASRDSDSNQPQHF. CDR3 nucleotides: TGCGCCAGCAGAGACAGCGATAGCAATCAGCCCCAGCATTTT.